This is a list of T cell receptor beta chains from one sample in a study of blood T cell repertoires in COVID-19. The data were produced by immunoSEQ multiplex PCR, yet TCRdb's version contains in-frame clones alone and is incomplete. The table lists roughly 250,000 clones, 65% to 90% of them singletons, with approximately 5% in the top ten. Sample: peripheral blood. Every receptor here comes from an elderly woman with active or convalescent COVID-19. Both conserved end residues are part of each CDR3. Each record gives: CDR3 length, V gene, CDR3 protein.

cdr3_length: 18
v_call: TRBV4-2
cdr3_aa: CASSQASGGVTSTDTQYF

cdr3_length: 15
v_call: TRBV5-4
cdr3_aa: CASSADRASNEKLFF

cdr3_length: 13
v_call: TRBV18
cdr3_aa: CASSPSDNSPLHF

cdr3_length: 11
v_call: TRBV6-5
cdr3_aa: CASSSYYEQYF

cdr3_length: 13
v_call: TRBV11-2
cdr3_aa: CASNPGGSNEQFF

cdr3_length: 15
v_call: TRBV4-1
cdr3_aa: CASSQEGHTNYGYTF

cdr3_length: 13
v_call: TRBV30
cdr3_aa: CAWNRGFYTEAFF

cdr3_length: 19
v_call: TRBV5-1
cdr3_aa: CASSLDRDWGLYSYNEQFF

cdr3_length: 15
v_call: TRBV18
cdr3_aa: CASSPAGLAQETQYF

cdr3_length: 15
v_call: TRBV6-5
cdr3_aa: CASSFGRGSNEKLFF

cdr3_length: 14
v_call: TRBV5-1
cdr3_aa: CASSTQGVNTEAFF

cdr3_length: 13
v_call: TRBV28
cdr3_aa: CASKVRGTETQYF

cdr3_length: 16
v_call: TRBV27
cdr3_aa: CASSLTAGISNQPQHF

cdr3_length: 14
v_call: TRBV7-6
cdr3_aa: CASSLVTGGKGYTF

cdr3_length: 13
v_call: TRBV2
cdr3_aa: CASRRGLNTEAFF

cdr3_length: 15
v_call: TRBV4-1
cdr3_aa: CASSQVAGDANEQFF

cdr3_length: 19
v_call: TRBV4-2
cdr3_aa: CASSHRPAGGLSGTDTQYF

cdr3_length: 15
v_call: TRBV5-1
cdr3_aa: CASSSSGRRINTQYF

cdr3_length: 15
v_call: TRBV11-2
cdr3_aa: CASSLASVSGNTIYF

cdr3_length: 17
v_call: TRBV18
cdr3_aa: CASSPFTRTSGNRGQFF

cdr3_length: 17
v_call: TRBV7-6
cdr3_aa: CASSLGAASGRSTEQFF

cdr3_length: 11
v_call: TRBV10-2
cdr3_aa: CASGQAYGYTF

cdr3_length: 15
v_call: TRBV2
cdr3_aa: CASSDFTGGDYGYTF

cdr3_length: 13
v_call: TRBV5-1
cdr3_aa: CASSSPPEEKLFF

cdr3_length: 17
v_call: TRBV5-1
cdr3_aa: CASSLILLAEGGDEQFF

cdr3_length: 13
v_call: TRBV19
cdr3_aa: CASLAGGEETQYF

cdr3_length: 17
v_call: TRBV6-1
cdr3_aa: CASSDQGGRIAKNIQYF

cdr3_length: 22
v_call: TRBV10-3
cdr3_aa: CAISYRLITMSSSSTDYNEQFF

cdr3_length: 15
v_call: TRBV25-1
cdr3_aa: CASSEAGQTYNEQFF

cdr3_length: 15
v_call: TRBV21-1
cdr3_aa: CASSRLLASTDTQYF